This TCR beta chain appears in the sequencing data of a study of somatic mutations in cytotoxic T cells in rheumatoid arthritis. Positive magnetic bead selection, which isolated the CD4+ and CD8+ cells, was followed by a flow cytometry check of purity. V was clipped by 2 bases and J by 5 bases, with 9 bases between them. Germline V gene data show CDR1 as MDHEN and CDR2 as SYDVKM. The CDR3 length is 13 residues. The method was immunoSEQ multiplex PCR; TCRdb's version includes in-frame clones alone and lacks a portion of them. The sample records thousands of clones, approximately 66% being singletons. As concerns this clone: Its antigen is still unknown.

Study-wide results and caveats: For patients with rheumatoid arthritis, CD8+ clonality went up with age, while healthy controls showed no such change. With roughly 63 patients examined, 7 or 8 had a largest CD8+ clone exceeding 20% of CD8+ cells. Patients with rheumatoid arthritis did not differ significantly from age-matched healthy controls in CD8+ T-cell clonality.

The rearrangement uses TRBV28 and TRBJ1-2; possibly TRBD1 for D (5 bases). The source of this sequence is a middle-aged man in good health. The sequencing sample was made of CD8+ T cells sorted from blood. The CDR3 sequence: CASSLIAGYGYTF. The CDR3 DNA follows: TGTGCCAGCAGTTTAATTGCAGGGTATGGCTACACCTTC.